What follows are 9 T cell receptor beta chains derived from one specimen sequenced in a study of blood T cell repertoires in COVID-19. TCRdb's copy holds only in-frame clones and misses some; the assay was immunoSEQ multiplex PCR. The table shows approximately 37,000 clones, with 80% to 90% occurring only once. The specimen was peripheral blood. These receptors all come from a middle-aged man with active COVID-19.

This clone has a single count. The chain uses TRBV10-3 and TRBJ2-3, with 16 nucleotides matching TRBD2. The CDR3 has 19 amino acids. J was trimmed by 2 bases and V by 2 bases; bases with no gene match: 7. Germline V gene lookup returns CDR1 ENHRY and CDR2 SYGVKD. The CDR3: CAISEQGTSGRALTDTQYF. CDR3 in DNA: TGTGCCATCAGTGAGCAGGGGACTAGCGGGAGGGCCCTCACAGATACGCAGTATTTT.

The chain is built from TRBV7-9 and TRBJ2-7; 12 bases line up with TRBD2. V was pared by 8 bases and J by 2 bases, with 4 bases of the junction left unmatched. The CDR3 is 14 residues long. The germline gives CDR1 SEHNR, CDR2 FQNEAQ (reference sequence). Here the CDR3 DNA reads TGTGCCAGCGGACGACTAGCGGGGGCCTACGAGCAGTACTTC. It is translated as CASGRLAGAYEQYF.

The rearrangement uses TRBV5-6 and TRBJ1-3; 7 bases map to TRBD1. Germline loops: CDR1 SGHDT, CDR2 YYEEEE. V lost 0 bases to trimming and J lost 9 bases; unmatched junction nucleotides: 3. The CDR3 is 13 residues long. The CDR3 DNA is TGTGCCAGCAGCTTGGGCCACAGGGGCACCATATATTTT. This codes for CASSLGHRGTIYF.

V usage is TRBV7-9 and J usage is TRBJ2-3; no reliable D call. This CDR3 has 15 amino acids. Looked up from germline, CDR1 is SEHNR and CDR2 is FQNEAQ (reference sequence). The V gene lost 0 bases and the J gene lost 2 bases, with 9 bases spanning the gap. CDR3 sequence: CASSLARTHTDTQYF. The CDR3 DNA is TGTGCCAGCAGCTTAGCGCGAACCCACACAGATACGCAGTATTTT.

This chain connects TRBV28 to TRBJ2-1; D call uncertain. Germline loops: CDR1 MDHEN, CDR2 SYDVKM. CDR3 length equals 13 residues. V lost 5 bases and J 4 bases, leaving 9 bases between the germline ends. CDR3: CASSPGDYNEQFF. CDR3 DNA: TGTGCCAGCAGTCCCGGAGATTACAATGAGCAGTTCTTC.

In this sample, this clone turned up once. Its ends do not fully match the called genes, so a read error is possible. The chain has TRBV7-7 and TRBJ2-1; 12 bases agree with TRBD2. Germline values: CDR1 SSHAT, CDR2 FNYEAQ (reference sequence). The CDR3 loop spans 15 amino acids. CDR3 in DNA: TGTGCTAGCAGCCGAGGACTAGCGGGAATCGATGAGCAGTTCTTC. Its protein product is CASSRGLAGIDEQFF.

The genes are TRBV28 and TRBJ1-2, with TRBD1 identical over 10 bases. The V and J ends lost 8 bases and 4 bases, in that order; junction bases with no gene match: 7. Germline lookup yields CDR1 MDHEN and CDR2 SYDVKM. The CDR3 extends over 14 amino acids. CDR3 amino acids: CASGDRGRGYGYTF. Here the CDR3 DNA reads TGTGCCAGCGGCGACAGGGGGCGCGGCTATGGCTACACCTTC.

The chain couples TRBV5-1 to TRBJ1-2; TRBD1 matches at 8 bases. Per the germline V gene, CDR1 is SGHRS and CDR2 is YFSETQ. The CDR3 runs 15 residues. V was clipped by 3 bases and J by 0 bases; unmatched bases: 4. The CDR3 loop is CASSWTGSTNYGYTF. DNA for the CDR3: TGCGCCAGCAGCTGGACAGGGTCCACTAACTATGGCTACACCTTC.

V and J are TRBV5-1 and TRBJ2-7; the D gene is possibly TRBD2 (5 bases). There are 14 residues in the CDR3. CDR1 and CDR2 from the germline V gene are SGHRS and YFSETQ. V lost 2 bases and J 7 bases, leaving 16 bases between the germline ends. The chain's CDR3 is CASSFARTAWEQYF. The CDR3 DNA reads as TGCGCCAGCAGCTTCGCGAGGACTGCTTGGGAGCAGTACTTC. Together with reference TRBV5-1 and TRBJ2-7, the CDR3 gives the full variable domain: KAGVTQTPRYLIKTRGQQVTLSCSPISGHRSVSWYQQTPGQGLQFLFEYFSETQRNKGNFPGRFSGRQFSNSRSEMNVSTLELGDSALYLCASSFARTAWEQYFGPGTRLTVT.